A selection of T cell receptor beta chains follows, all from one sample in a study of blood T cell repertoires in COVID-19. The protocol was immunoSEQ multiplex PCR, while the TCRdb copy is restricted to in-frame clones and leaves out a portion. The top ten clones hold roughly 8.5% of a sample with around 250,000 clones, roughly 86% of them seen once. Sequences were obtained from peripheral blood. The receptor source for this set is a man aged 35-49 years with active or convalescent COVID-19. Each CDR3 is given with its conserved first and last residue. The order of the fields is D gene, V gene, J gene, clone size, CDR3 DNA, CDR3 protein. D genes are given only for firm matches. Rows may omit the clone size; those that give it use once, few, many or a size class.

>.|TRBV19|TRBJ1-6|.
TGTGCCAGTAGTATAGAGGCCGAAAGCTCCTATAATTCACCCCTCCACTTT
CASSIEAESSYNSPLHF
>TRBD1|TRBV27|TRBJ2-5|.
TGTGCCAGCAGTTTTCGAGGTTGGGACAGTAAAGAGACCCAGTACTTC
CASSFRGWDSKETQYF
>.|TRBV9|TRBJ1-1|.
TGTGCCAGCAGCGCAAGTACGAGTTTCCAGGGCCCTGGGTTGAACACTGAAGCTTTCTTT
CASSASTSFQGPGLNTEAFF
>TRBD1|TRBV6-6|TRBJ2-6|.
TGTGCCAGCACTCGGGGCAGGGGGAATCCTGGGGCCAACGTCCTGACTTTC
CASTRGRGNPGANVLTF
>.|TRBV11-2|TRBJ1-1|.
TGTGCCAGCAGCCCCCAGGTGGCCACTGAAGCTTTCTTT
CASSPQVATEAFF
>TRBD2|TRBV3-1/TRBV3-2|TRBJ2-7|.
TGTGCCAGCAGCCCCGAGGGACTAGCGGGAATTTACGAGCAGTACTTC
CASSPEGLAGIYEQYF
>TRBD2|TRBV18|TRBJ2-3|.
TGTGCCAGCTCACCGGGACTAGCGGGGCCCACAGATACGCAGTATTTT
CASSPGLAGPTDTQYF
>.|TRBV3-1/TRBV3-2|TRBJ2-5|once
TGTGCCAGCAGCCATCTAGGGGGCCAAGAGACCCAGTACTTC
CASSHLGGQETQYF
>.|TRBV4-1|TRBJ1-5|.
TGCGCCAGCAGCCTCAACTGGGGAGGGGGCAATCAGCCCCAGCATTTT
CASSLNWGGGNQPQHF
>TRBD2|TRBV3-1/TRBV3-2|TRBJ2-1|.
TGTGCCAGCAGCCAGGGCGGGGGGGCAAAAGAGCAGTTCTTC
CASSQGGGAKEQFF
>.|TRBV6-6|TRBJ2-7|once
TGTGCCAGCAGTTACTCGAGAGAGGGCGAGGACGAGCAGTACTTC
CASSYSREGEDEQYF
>TRBD1|TRBV19|TRBJ1-1|.
TGTGCCAGTAGTGCCGGGACAGTTGAAGCTTTCTTT
CASSAGTVEAFF
>TRBD2|TRBV10-3|TRBJ2-3|.
TGTGCCATCAGGCCCGGGACTAGCGGGTCCACAGATACGCAGTATTTT
CAIRPGTSGSTDTQYF
>.|TRBV7-9|TRBJ2-1|.
TGTGCCACCCGTCGGTCGGCTAGCGATAACAATGAGCAGTTCTTC
CATRRSASDNNEQFF
>TRBD2|TRBV7-2|TRBJ2-1|.
TGTGCCACAACCGTGGGGGGGGGACCTTACAATGAGCAGTTCTTC
CATTVGGGPYNEQFF
>TRBD2|TRBV28|TRBJ2-5|.
TGTGCCAGCGGGACTAGCGGGAGTGGTTTCCAAGAGACCCAGTACTTC
CASGTSGSGFQETQYF
>.|TRBV28|TRBJ2-7|.
TGTGCCAGCAGTTTGGCAGCAGGAGGGAACTACGAGCAGTACTTC
CASSLAAGGNYEQYF
>TRBD1|TRBV3-1/TRBV3-2|TRBJ1-6|few
TGTGCCAGCAGCCAAACCGACAGGGATAATTCACCCCTCCACTTT
CASSQTDRDNSPLHF
>TRBD2|TRBV27|TRBJ2-1|.
TGTGCCAGCAGTGTTGGGATTGCGGGAGCGAGGAAGCACACGATGAATGAGCAGTTCTTC
CASSVGIAGARKHTMNEQFF
>.|TRBV5-1|TRBJ1-1|.
TGCGCCAGCAGCAGTAGACAGCCGAACACTGAAGCTTTCTTT
CASSSRQPNTEAFF
>TRBD1|TRBV6-5|TRBJ2-7|once
TGTGCCAGCAGCCGAGGACAGGGACGGTACGAGCAGTACTTC
CASSRGQGRYEQYF
>TRBD2|TRBV7-3|TRBJ2-1|many
TGTGCCAGCAGCCCCCCCGGGGGGTACAATGAGCAGTTCTTC
CASSPPGGYNEQFF
>TRBD2|TRBV5-1|TRBJ2-1|once
TGCGCCAGCAGCTTGGCGGGGACTAGCGGGACTTACAATGAGCAGTTCTTC
CASSLAGTSGTYNEQFF
>.|TRBV4-1|TRBJ1-1|.
TGCGCCAGCAGCCACCCCGGCTCCCAGGGAGGAGCTTTCTTT
CASSHPGSQGGAFF
>.|TRBV11-3|TRBJ2-1|.
TGTGCCAGCAGCCTCACGGGTTCATCCTACAATGAGCAGTTCTTC
CASSLTGSSYNEQFF
>TRBD1|TRBV27|TRBJ2-2|.
TGTGCCAGCGGAGTCAGGCAGGGGGACACCGGGGAGCTGTTTTTT
CASGVRQGDTGELFF
>.|TRBV14|TRBJ2-7|.
TGTGCCAGCACTAACACGGACAGCTCCTACGAGCAGTACTTC
CASTNTDSSYEQYF
>.|TRBV2|TRBJ1-2|.
TGTGCCAGCAGTTACGCGGCCCCGGAGTCGGGAGGCTACACCTTC
CASSYAAPESGGYTF
>TRBD2|TRBV5-1|TRBJ2-7|.
TGCGCCAGCAGCGCCCCTGGGACTAGCGGGAGCTACGAGCAGTACTTC
CASSAPGTSGSYEQYF
>.|TRBV19|TRBJ1-5|.
TGTGCCAGTAGTACCCTCGGCGGCCAGCCCCAGCATTTT
CASSTLGGQPQHF
>TRBD1|TRBV7-9|TRBJ1-1|.
TGTGCCAGCAGCCCCCCGTTGGGACAGGGTCACACTGAAGCTTTCTTT
CASSPPLGQGHTEAFF
>.|TRBV4-1|TRBJ2-1|.
TGCGCCAGCAGCCAGGCGGGACGGGGAGGCAATGAGCAGTTCTTC
CASSQAGRGGNEQFF
>.|TRBV5-5|TRBJ2-7|.
TGTGCCAGCAGCTTGGTGTCTAGCATTTTCAACGAGCAGTACTTC
CASSLVSSIFNEQYF
>.|TRBV5-4|TRBJ1-6|.
TGTGCCAGCAGCTGGGGAGAAGGGAATTCACCCCTCCACTTT
CASSWGEGNSPLHF
>.|TRBV19|TRBJ2-7|.
TGTGCCAGTAGTAGTATCCGTGCCTACGAGCAGTACTTC
CASSSIRAYEQYF
>.|TRBV28|TRBJ2-7|.
TGTGCCAGCAGCCGTAGGGGGTCCTACGAGCAGTACTTC
CASSRRGSYEQYF
>.|TRBV6-5|TRBJ2-2|.
TGTGCCAGCAGTAACCAGGGGACGAACACCGGGGAGCTGTTTTTT
CASSNQGTNTGELFF
>.|TRBV6-5|TRBJ1-6|.
TGTGCCAGCACCTCAACATACCGAAATTCACCCCTCCACTTT
CASTSTYRNSPLHF
>TRBD2|TRBV3-1/TRBV3-2|TRBJ2-1|once
TGTGCCAGCAGCCAAGACTCGCGGGGGGCGGGAAATGAGCAGTTCTTC
CASSQDSRGAGNEQFF
>.|TRBV3-1/TRBV3-2|TRBJ2-3|.
TGTGCCAGCAACAGAGGGGGAGATACGCAGTATTTT
CASNRGGDTQYF
>.|TRBV24-1|TRBJ2-3|.
TGTGCCACCAGCCTGGACACCCTAGGCACAGATACGCAGTATTTT
CATSLDTLGTDTQYF
>.|TRBV19|TRBJ1-1|.
TGTGCCAGTAGTATAGTCGGGCAGGGAAACACTGAAGCTTTCTTT
CASSIVGQGNTEAFF
>.|TRBV4-1|TRBJ1-3|few
TGCGCCAGCAGCCAGCCCACCATCATAGAGGGAAACACCATATATTTT
CASSQPTIIEGNTIYF
>TRBD1|TRBV18|TRBJ2-5|.
TGTGCCAGCTCAACTGGGACAGGGATAGAGACCCAGTACTTC
CASSTGTGIETQYF
>.|TRBV4-2|TRBJ1-2|medium-sized
TGTGCCAGCAGCCAAGAAAAGTCAGCTAACTATGGCTACACCTTC
CASSQEKSANYGYTF
>TRBD1|TRBV6-6|TRBJ2-7|.
TGTGCCAGCAGTTACCCCACAAATACAGGGGCCTACGAGCAGTACTTC
CASSYPTNTGAYEQYF
>TRBD1|TRBV11-3|TRBJ2-7|.
TGTGCCAGCAGCTTAGGGACAGGCATTGGTTACGAGCAGTACTTC
CASSLGTGIGYEQYF
>TRBD1|TRBV15|TRBJ1-5|.
TGTGCCACCAGCAGAACAGGGGTTGGAATGGACAATCAGCCCCAGCATTTT
CATSRTGVGMDNQPQHF
>TRBD1|TRBV2|TRBJ2-1|.
TGTGCCATCAGACAGGGGATGGATGAGCAGTTCTTC
CAIRQGMDEQFF
>.|TRBV28|TRBJ2-6|.
TGTGCCAGCTCCACAGGCTCTGGGGCCAACGTCCTGACTTTC
CASSTGSGANVLTF
>.|TRBV5-6|TRBJ1-6|.
TGTGCCAGCATAAGCCGAAAGAATTCACCCCTCCACTTT
CASISRKNSPLHF
>.|TRBV4-1|TRBJ1-5|.
TGCGCCAGCAGCCAAGAAAGTAGAGGGCGTCGCCAGCCCCAGCATTTT
CASSQESRGRRQPQHF
>TRBD1|TRBV12-3/TRBV12-4|TRBJ1-5|.
TGTGCCAGCAAGAGACAGGGGAATCAGCCCCAGCATTTT
CASKRQGNQPQHF
>.|TRBV30|TRBJ2-7|.
TGTGCCTGGAATAGCGGAGGACAGGACTACGAGCAGTACTTC
CAWNSGGQDYEQYF
>TRBD2|TRBV27|TRBJ2-2|.
TGTGCCAGCGCGGGGGTGAACACCGGGGAGCTGTTTTTT
CASAGVNTGELFF